One sample yielded the 7 T cell receptor beta chains listed below, sequenced in a study of cytomegalovirus exposure and HLA in healthy donors. The PCR contained 60 Vbeta and 13 Jbeta primers. Assay: immunoSEQ multiplex PCR; the TCRdb copy retains only in-frame clones and omits some. This table has roughly 43,000 clones, over 55% appearing once. Sequencing was performed on PBMCs. The receptor source for this set is a human donor in good health.

This clone was counted a few times. Here the CDR3 reads CASRPTGAASYEQYF. CDR3 bases: TGTGCCAGCAGACCCACAGGGGCCGCCTCCTACGAGCAGTACTTC. The V and J genes are TRBV2 and TRBJ2-7, with 7 bases identical to TRBD1. Per the germline V gene, CDR1 is SNHLY and CDR2 is FYNNEI. CDR3 length: 15 amino acids. J was trimmed by 0 bases and V by 6 bases; bases with no gene match: 8.

This clone came up a few times. The CDR3 is CASSLVGGEKLFF. CDR3 bases: TGTGCCAGCAGCTTAGTAGGGGGTGAAAAACTGTTTTTT. This chain links TRBV7-2 with TRBJ1-4, with D perhaps TRBD1 (6 bases). The ends were cut back, 1 base at V and 7 bases at J, with 7 bases in the middle. This CDR3 contains 13 residues. Germline V CDR1 and CDR2: SGHTA, FQGNSA.

J is TRBJ2-3 and V is TRBV5-1, with a tentative D call TRBD1 (6 bases). The germline V gene encodes CDR1 SGHRS and CDR2 YFSETQ. There are 12 residues in the CDR3. Deletions cut 4 bases from V and 6 bases from J, with 9 bases between. The CDR3 DNA is TGCGCCAGCAGCCTAGACAGGGATACGCAGTATTTT. This sequence encodes CASSLDRDTQYF. Full variable domain (rest looked up from reference TRBV5-1 and TRBJ2-3): KAGVTQTPRYLIKTRGQQVTLSCSPISGHRSVSWYQQTPGQGLQFLFEYFSETQRNKGNFPGRFSGRQFSNSRSEMNVSTLELGDSALYLCASSLDRDTQYFGPGTRLTVL.

The chain carries TRBV2 and TRBJ2-4, with D possibly matching TRBD1 (5 bases). The CDR3 has 13 residues. Trimming cost V 5 bases and J 5 bases, with 10 bases left between them. From germline, CDR1 is SNHLY and CDR2 FYNNEI. The CDR3 reads CASSTQGENIQYF. The CDR3 nucleotides are TGTGCCAGCAGTACTCAAGGGGAAAACATTCAGTACTTC. Complete variable domain (other parts from reference TRBV2 and TRBJ2-4): EPEVTQTPSHQVTQMGQEVILRCVPISNHLYFYWYRQILGQKVEFLVSFYNNEISEKSEIFDDQFSVERPDGSNFTLKIRSTKLEDSAMYFCASSTQGENIQYFGAGTRLSVL.

The genes are TRBV5-4 and TRBJ1-1; D ambiguous. The ends were cut back, 2 bases at V and 6 bases at J, with 2 bases in the middle. The germline CDR1 and CDR2 sequences are SGHNT and YYREEE (reference sequence). There are 10 residues in the CDR3. The CDR3 spells CASSFSEAFF. As DNA, the CDR3 is TGTGCCAGCAGCTTCTCTGAAGCTTTCTTT.

The chain recombines TRBV5-1 with TRBJ2-7; 10 bases fit TRBD1. CDR3 length equals 16 residues. Germline loops: CDR1 SGHRS, CDR2 YFSETQ. V lost 6 bases to trimming and J lost 1 base; unmatched junction nucleotides: 10. The CDR3 sequence is CASNRARTGGSYEQYF. The CDR3 DNA sequence: TGCGCCAGCAATCGCGCTAGGACAGGGGGTTCCTACGAGCAGTACTTC. The full variable domain, completed using reference TRBV5-1 and TRBJ2-7, is KAGVTQTPRYLIKTRGQQVTLSCSPISGHRSVSWYQQTPGQGLQFLFEYFSETQRNKGNFPGRFSGRQFSNSRSEMNVSTLELGDSALYLCASNRARTGGSYEQYFGPGTRLTVT.

This chain connects TRBV4-2 to TRBJ2-7, with TRBD2 matching 10 bases. The CDR3 has 16 amino acids. CDR1 and CDR2 from the germline V gene are LGHNA and YNFKEQ. V lost 0 bases and J lost 2; bases outside the gene matches: 4. The CDR3: CASSQDIAGGTYEQYF. Here the CDR3 DNA reads TGTGCCAGCAGCCAAGATATAGCGGGGGGAACCTACGAGCAGTACTTC.